This T cell receptor (beta chain) was identified during a study of T cell responses to AZD1222 COVID-19 vaccine. Assay used: immunoSEQ multiplex PCR; TCRdb lists only in-frame clones, some missing. Counted here are 90,000 to 130,000 clones, about 94% occurring once; the ten biggest clones make up 2.5% to 3.5%. With respect to this clone: The antigen is unknown.

V shed 3 bases and J 6 bases; nucleotides not matched to a gene: 10. This CDR3 has 15 residues. Germline V gene sequence: CDR1 LGHDT, CDR2 YNNKEL (reference sequence). Regarding the study as a whole: The study identified only six AZD1222 recipients as seropositive at baseline. Females made up more of the donors, who were largely white British, and clonal diversity may have come out too low.

The sequence derives from an adult who received the AZD1222 COVID-19 vaccine. The rearrangement links TRBV3-1 (or the pseudogene TRBV3-2) to TRBJ1-2, with 7 bases fitting TRBD1. Specimen: peripheral blood, collected 28 days after the second AZD1222 dose. The CDR3 coding sequence is TGTGCCAGCAGCCATGGGCCCTGGACAGGAGATGGCTACACCTTC. This sequence encodes CASSHGPWTGDGYTF.